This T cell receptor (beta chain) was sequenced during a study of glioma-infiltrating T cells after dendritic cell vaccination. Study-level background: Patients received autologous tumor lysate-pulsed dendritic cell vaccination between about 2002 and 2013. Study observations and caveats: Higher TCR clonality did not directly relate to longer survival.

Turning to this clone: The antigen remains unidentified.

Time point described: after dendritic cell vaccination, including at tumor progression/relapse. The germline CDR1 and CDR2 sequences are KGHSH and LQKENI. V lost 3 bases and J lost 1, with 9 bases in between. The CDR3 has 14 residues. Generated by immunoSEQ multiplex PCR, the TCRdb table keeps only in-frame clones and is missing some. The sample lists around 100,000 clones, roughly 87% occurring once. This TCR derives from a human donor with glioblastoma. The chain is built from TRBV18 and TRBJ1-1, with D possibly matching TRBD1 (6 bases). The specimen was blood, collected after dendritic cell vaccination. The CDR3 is CASSPRGQNTEAFF. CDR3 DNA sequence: TGTGCCAGCTCACCCAGGGGACAGAACACTGAAGCTTTCTTT. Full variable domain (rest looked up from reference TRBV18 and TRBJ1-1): NAGVMQNPRHLVRRRGQEARLRCSPMKGHSHVYWYRQLPEEGLKFMVYLQKENIIDESGMPKERFSAEFPKEGPSILRIQQVVRGDSAAYFCASSPRGQNTEAFFGQGTRLTVV.